Here is one T cell receptor beta chain with its context. TCRB immunosequencing input was five hundred nanograms of biopsy DNA per sample. The data were produced by immunoSEQ multiplex PCR, yet TCRdb's version contains in-frame clones alone and is incomplete. Of approximately 15,000 clones in the sample, about 80% were seen once. These data are taken from a study of T cell repertoires in ileal Crohn's disease. The germline V gene has CDR1 SGHAT and CDR2 FQNNGV. CDR3 length equals 13 residues. Trimming shortened V by 8 bases and J by 1 base, and 11 bases separated the two germline ends. This clonotype was obtained from an adult with Crohn's disease. This rearrangement joins TRBV11-2 to TRBJ2-5, with D perhaps matching TRBD2 (6 bases). Sequenced input: ileal tissue. DNA of the CDR3: TGTGCCAGCGGGCGGGGATCCCAAGAGACCCAGTACTTC. Translation: CASGRGSQETQYF.